This is a list of T cell receptor beta chains from one sample in a study of T-cell reconstitution after alpha-beta-depleted transplantation in children. One entry per CDR3 protein results from TCRdb running MiXCR on the PCR reads. This table has some 520,000 distinct CDR3 sequences, about 31% appearing once. Here the sequenced sample was PBMCs from the stem cell graft donor, taken from the stem cell graft. These TCRs come from a human donor who donated a stem cell graft to a child with aplastic anemia. Each CDR3 is given with its conserved first and last residue. D genes are given only for firm matches. Rows may omit the clone size; those that give it use once, few, many or a size class.

J gene: TRBJ1-1
V gene: TRBV5-1
D gene: TRBD1
clone size: NA
CDR3 protein: CASSWETGLNTEAFF
CDR3 DNA: TGCGCCAGCAGCTGGGAGACAGGGCTGAACACTGAAGCTTTCTTT

J gene: TRBJ2-7
V gene: TRBV5-1
D gene: TRBD1
clone size: NA
CDR3 protein: CASSLGRGISDEQYF
CDR3 DNA: TGCGCCAGCAGCTTGGGCAGGGGGATAAGTGACGAGCAGTACTTC

J gene: TRBJ1-1
V gene: TRBV2
D gene: NA
clone size: few
CDR3 protein: CASSLVSEAFF
CDR3 DNA: TGTGCCAGCAGTTTGGTTTCTGAAGCTTTCTTT

J gene: TRBJ1-3
V gene: TRBV29-1
D gene: NA
clone size: few
CDR3 protein: CSVEAGSSGNTIYF
CDR3 DNA: TGCAGCGTTGAGGCAGGGAGCTCTGGAAACACCATATATTTT

J gene: TRBJ2-6
V gene: TRBV6-2/TRBV6-3
D gene: TRBD1
clone size: few
CDR3 protein: CASSLQGAGANVLTF
CDR3 DNA: TGTGCCAGCAGTTTACAGGGGGCTGGGGCCAACGTCCTGACTTTC

J gene: TRBJ1-2
V gene: TRBV5-1
D gene: TRBD1
clone size: NA
CDR3 protein: CASSLQRQGVDGYTF
CDR3 DNA: TGCGCCAGCAGCTTACAGAGACAGGGGGTTGATGGCTACACCTTC

J gene: TRBJ2-5
V gene: TRBV12-3/TRBV12-4
D gene: NA
clone size: few
CDR3 protein: CASRPETETQYF
CDR3 DNA: TGTGCCAGCAGGCCTGAAACTGAGACCCAGTACTTC

J gene: TRBJ1-2
V gene: TRBV4-3
D gene: NA
clone size: NA
CDR3 protein: CASSQDKTDGRGGGYTF
CDR3 DNA: TGCGCCAGCAGCCAAGATAAGACGGACGGGCGAGGGGGTGGCTACACCTTC

J gene: TRBJ2-1
V gene: TRBV27
D gene: TRBD1
clone size: NA
CDR3 protein: CASSKGQGKPAYNEQFF
CDR3 DNA: TGTGCCAGCAGTAAGGGACAGGGGAAACCTGCTTACAATGAGCAGTTCTTC

J gene: TRBJ1-2
V gene: TRBV4-3
D gene: NA
clone size: NA
CDR3 protein: CASSQGDRGHGYTF
CDR3 DNA: TGCGCCAGCAGCCAAGGGGACCGGGGGCATGGCTACACCTTC

J gene: TRBJ1-2
V gene: TRBV29-1
D gene: TRBD1
clone size: few
CDR3 protein: CSVALGTAYGYTF
CDR3 DNA: TGCAGCGTCGCCTTAGGGACAGCTTATGGCTACACCTTC

J gene: TRBJ2-1
V gene: TRBV25-1
D gene: NA
clone size: NA
CDR3 protein: CASSEYTLYNEQFF
CDR3 DNA: TGTGCCAGCAGTGAATATACCCTCTACAATGAGCAGTTCTTC

J gene: TRBJ1-4
V gene: TRBV28
D gene: TRBD1
clone size: NA
CDR3 protein: CASSLFRDRAEKLFF
CDR3 DNA: TGTGCCAGCAGTTTATTTAGGGACAGGGCTGAAAAACTGTTTTTT

J gene: TRBJ2-3
V gene: TRBV24-1
D gene: NA
clone size: NA
CDR3 protein: CATSDIKQGADTQYF
CDR3 DNA: TGTGCCACCAGTGACATCAAACAGGGTGCAGATACGCAGTATTTT